These T cell receptor beta chains were read from a single sample in a study of blood T cells in healthy people across ages. TCRdb passed the 5' RACE reads through MiXCR, listing each CDR3 protein once. The profile shows roughly 800,000 distinct CDR3 sequences, 58% of them singletons. Sequenced: blood. These receptors were collected from a man aged 30-40 years in good health. The CDR3 runs from the conserved cysteine through the conserved F or W. The D gene is left open where the match is weak. Rows may omit the clone size; those that give it use once, few, many or a size class.

-	-	TRBV20-1	TRBJ1-1	CSAQMANTEAFF
TRBD2	-	TRBV28	TRBJ2-3	CASSLYPGGLGTDTQYF
TRBD2	few	TRBV5-6	TRBJ2-7	CASSFWTSFLVYEQYF
-	-	TRBV6-2/TRBV6-3	TRBJ2-1	CASSRGLPDEQFF
-	-	TRBV6-2/TRBV6-3	TRBJ2-7	CASSYSGSLGNSEQYF
-	-	TRBV10-3	TRBJ2-1	CAISETGNEQFF
-	once	TRBV20-1	TRBJ2-7	CSARTSLGGGSYEQYF
-	few	TRBV10-3	TRBJ1-2	CAISESRGGGYTF
TRBD2	-	TRBV20-1	TRBJ2-1	CSARIGAREFANEQFF
-	-	TRBV21-1	TRBJ2-3	CASSKEVTSGRERTDTQYF
-	-	TRBV5-4	TRBJ2-7	CASNEQYF
-	-	TRBV28	TRBJ1-2	CASSLIAGGLYGYTF
-	-	TRBV3-1	TRBJ1-1	CASSREAANTEAFF